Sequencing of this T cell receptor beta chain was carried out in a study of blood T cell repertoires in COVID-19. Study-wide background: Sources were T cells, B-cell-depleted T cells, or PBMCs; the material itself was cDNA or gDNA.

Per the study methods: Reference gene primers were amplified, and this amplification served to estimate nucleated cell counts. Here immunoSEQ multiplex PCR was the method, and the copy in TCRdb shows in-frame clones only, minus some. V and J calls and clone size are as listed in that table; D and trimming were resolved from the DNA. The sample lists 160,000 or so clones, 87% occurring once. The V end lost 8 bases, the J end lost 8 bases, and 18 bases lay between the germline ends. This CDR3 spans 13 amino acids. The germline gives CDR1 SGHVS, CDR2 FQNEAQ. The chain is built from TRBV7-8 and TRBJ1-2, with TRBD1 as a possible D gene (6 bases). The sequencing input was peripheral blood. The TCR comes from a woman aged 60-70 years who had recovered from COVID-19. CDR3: CASSRGGVGGYTF. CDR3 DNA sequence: TGTGCCAGCTCGAGAGGGGGGGTAGGCGGCTACACCTTC.